This TCR beta chain appears in the sequencing data of a study of human T cells and chemical hapten exposure. Overall study results and limits: Against controls, expanded TCRs gave rise to significantly more large CDR3 similarity clusters. Positive correlation was observed between PT1 expanded TCR counts and patch test score. Unchanged with DPC sensitization were TCRs above 1 in 1000 frequency.

Concerning this clonotype itself: Its antigen is unknown. A much bigger clone sits one base away, suggesting this may be a read error.

Germline V lookup: CDR1 DFQATT, CDR2 SNEGSKA (reference sequence). There are 15 residues in the CDR3. TCRdb fed the RACE reads into MiXCR, producing one record per CDR3 protein. The data hold tens of thousands of distinct CDR3 sequences, with roughly 10% observed a single time. Time point given: patch test 3, about 24 weeks after DPC sensitization. As to treatment: therapeutic diphenylcyclopropenone sensitization with weekly scalp DPC. The specimen was whole blood, collected in connection with sensitization to the hapten diphenylcyclopropenone (DPC). The chain carries TRBV20-1 and TRBJ1-6, with D unresolved. The receptor was derived from a woman aged 45 to 65 with alopecia areata. Some clones in this sample may be carry-over from other donors' samples. As DNA, the CDR3 is TGCAGTGCTAGAGCGGTTAGCGCCCCGGATTCACCCCTCCGCTTT. It specifies CSARAVSAPDSPLRF.